The 5 T cell receptor beta chains listed next were all sequenced from one sample in a study of blood T cell repertoires in COVID-19 (TCRdb year 2020). Libraries came from the immunoSEQ multiplex PCR assay. In its TCRdb copy, this immuneACCESS table keeps in-frame sequences only and misses some clones. Where compared with another copy, unresolved V genes explain less than half of these, and the others have no known cause. Recorded for this sample are approximately 280,000 clones; approximately 85% of them occurred a single time. The ten largest clones represent 5% to 6.5% of the sample. The source material was peripheral blood. These receptors all come from a man in his fifties or sixties with active or convalescent COVID-19.

The chain employs TRBV5-1 and TRBJ2-4; tentatively, D is TRBD1 (5 bases). V was clipped by 3 bases and J by 0 bases, with 7 bases between them. The CDR3 is made up of 14 amino acids. The germline V gene encodes CDR1 SGHRS and CDR2 YFSETQ. The CDR3 loop reads CASSSTVAKNIQYF. CDR3 in DNA: TGCGCCAGCAGCTCGACAGTAGCCAAAAACATTCAGTACTTC.

The chain recombines TRBV7-9 with TRBJ2-2, with 7 bases matching TRBD2. This CDR3 has 14 amino acids. Trimming removed 4 bases from V and 4 bases from J; junction bases left unmatched: 3. CDR1 is SEHNR and CDR2 is FQNEAQ in the germline V gene (reference sequence). The DNA for the CDR3 is TGTGCCAGCAGCTGGACTAGTCCCACCGGGGAGCTGTTTTTT. Its protein product is CASSWTSPTGELFF.

In its sample, this clone was seen once. CDR3 in amino acids: CASSNGGLADYEQYF. CDR3 coding DNA: TGTGCCAGCAGCAATGGGGGACTAGCGGACTACGAGCAGTACTTC. V and J are TRBV13 and TRBJ2-7; 11 positions match TRBD2. V shed 5 bases and J 3 bases; nucleotides not matched to a gene: 6. Germline-derived CDR1 and CDR2 are PRHDT and FYEKMQ (reference sequence). The CDR3 loop spans 15 amino acids.

V and J are TRBV5-1 and TRBJ2-7; D gene unclear. The CDR3 spans 14 residues. Germline values: CDR1 SGHRS, CDR2 YFSETQ. V was trimmed by 0 bases and J by 6 bases, leaving 13 bases between them. CDR3 residues: CASSLVSRSGEQYF. The CDR3 DNA is TGCGCCAGCAGCTTGGTGTCTAGATCGGGCGAGCAGTACTTC.

The rearrangement uses TRBV28 and TRBJ1-6; 11 bases fit TRBD1. CDR3 length: 16 amino acids. V dropped 3 bases and J dropped 7; count of bases not matched to a gene: 5. The V gene's germline CDR1 is MDHEN and CDR2 SYDVKM. This chain's CDR3 is CASSFGTGGKNSPLHF. The CDR3 DNA follows: TGTGCCAGCAGTTTCGGGACAGGGGGTAAAAATTCACCCCTCCACTTT.